In its sample, the clone carrying this T cell receptor beta chain was seen many times. TCRbeta library preparation incorporated unique molecular identifiers. A single record per CDR3 protein comes from TCRdb applying MiXCR to the PCR reads. The data hold about 120,000 distinct CDR3 sequences, with under 13% observed a single time. Germline lookup yields CDR1 ENHRY and CDR2 SYGVKD. V was trimmed by 4 bases and J by 5 bases, leaving 11 bases between them. The CDR3 sequence is 13 residues long. This sample is drawn from a study of T-cell reconstitution after alpha-beta-depleted transplantation in children.

The sequencing used PBMCs from the stem cell graft donor, collected from the stem cell graft. This chain links TRBV10-3 with TRBJ1-2; tentative D call: TRBD1 (5 bases). The clonotype was recovered from a human donor who donated a stem cell graft to a child with acute lymphoblastic leukemia. The CDR3 coding sequence is TGTGCCATCAGTGGCCGGGACGGATATGGCTACACCTTC. Translated: CAISGRDGYGYTF.